The 19 T cell receptor beta chains presented below share a single source sample, sequenced in a study of CD8 T cells in Susac syndrome. RNA totalling about 0.5 to 1 ug underwent reverse transcription with random hexamers. In TCRdb, the immunoSEQ multiplex PCR reads were re-called with MiXCR into one record per CDR3 protein. The table shows about 210,000 distinct CDR3 sequences, with around 96% occurring only once. Sequencing was carried out using CD4+ T cells from PBMCs. The receptor set was obtained from a human donor with multiple sclerosis.

The chain recombines TRBV19 with TRBJ2-1; D is possibly TRBD1 (6 bases). In germline, CDR1 is LNHDA, CDR2 SQIVND (reference sequence). The CDR3 has 14 amino acids. The V gene lost 5 bases and the J gene lost 7 bases, with 15 bases spanning the gap. The CDR3 is CASSDQGRRNEQFF. CDR3 sequence (DNA): TGTGCCAGTAGTGATCAGGGGAGAAGGAATGAGCAGTTCTTC.

This chain links TRBV2 with TRBJ1-6, with TRBD1 matching 9 bases. With V trimmed by 7 bases and J by 15 bases, 16 bases remained unmatched. This CDR3 comprises 15 residues. Germline assignment: CDR1 SNHLY and CDR2 FYNNEI. CDR3 protein: CASTVLDRGSSGLHF. CDR3 nucleotides: TGTGCCAGCACGGTACTGGACAGGGGCTCTTCAGGCCTCCACTTT.

The gene calls are TRBV2 and TRBJ2-4; D may be TRBD2 (5 bases). CDR3 length equals 13 residues. Germline values: CDR1 SNHLY, CDR2 FYNNEI. The V end was cut by 2 bases, the J end by 15 bases, with 17 bases between. CDR3 nucleotides: TGTGCCAGCAGTGAACGGGGTACTACAACCTTGTACTTC. It codes for CASSERGTTTLYF.

This clonotype was found once. J is TRBJ2-7 and V is TRBV5-1; D is unclear. Trimming shortened V by 1 base and J by 5 bases, and 13 bases separated the two germline ends. CDR3 length equals 14 residues. Germline V gene sequence: CDR1 SGHRS, CDR2 YFSETQ. DNA for the CDR3: TGCGCCAGCAGCTTGATGCCAGTGACAAACGAGCAGTACTTC. The encoded protein is CASSLMPVTNEQYF.

The rearrangement links TRBV12-3 or TRBV12-4 to TRBJ2-5; TRBD1 might be the D (6 bases). Trimming pared 6 bases from V and 5 bases from J, leaving 19 bases between. This CDR3 is 15 amino acids long. The CDR3 coding sequence is TGTGCCAGCAGCCTGCAAACAGGGTCCTGGGAGACCCAGTACTTC. This encodes CASSLQTGSWETQYF.

With regard to this clonotype: Compared with germline, one end of the junction differs, possibly owing to a read error. J is TRBJ1-2 and V is TRBV5-1; D uncertain. The germline gives CDR1 SGHRS, CDR2 YFSETQ. The CDR3 is made up of 15 amino acids. The CDR3 loop is CASSSFNDGPFTTAF. CDR3 DNA: TGCGCCAGCAGCTCATTCAATGACGGACCTTTCACTACCGCCTTC.

This chain joins TRBV3-1 and TRBJ2-1; TRBD1 matches 7 bases. CDR1 is LGHDT, CDR2 YNNKEL, per germline (reference sequence). The CDR3 totals 14 residues. V trimming: 6 bases; J trimming: 7 bases; junction bases outside the gene matches: 9. The CDR3 sequence: CASRPSGGGNEQFF. CDR3 in DNA: TGTGCCAGCAGACCCTCAGGGGGTGGAAATGAGCAGTTCTTC.

The chain combines TRBV3-1 with TRBJ2-2, with 8 bases aligning to TRBD1. CDR1 is LGHDT and CDR2 is YNNKEL in the germline V gene (reference sequence). The CDR3 has 18 amino acids. Trimming removed 0 bases from V and 4 bases from J; junction bases left unmatched: 10. The CDR3 nucleotides are TGTGCCAGCAGCCAAGATTCCTGGGGACAGGTGATCACCGGGGAGCTGTTTTTT. Translation gives CASSQDSWGQVITGELFF.

The chain recombines TRBV5-1 with TRBJ2-7; 9 bases are a match to TRBD1. Germline CDR1 is SGHRS and CDR2 is YFSETQ. The CDR3 covers 14 residues. The trim removed 5 bases at V and 6 bases at J, leaving 9 bases unmatched. The CDR3 sequence: CASSYSGTGIEQYF. The CDR3 DNA reads as TGCGCCAGCAGTTACTCCGGGACAGGGATCGAGCAGTACTTC.

The V gene is TRBV2, the J gene TRBJ2-1; the match to TRBD2 covers 8 bases. V lost 3 bases to trimming and J lost 4 bases; unmatched junction nucleotides: 8. Germline values: CDR1 SNHLY, CDR2 FYNNEI. CDR3 length equals 16 residues. The CDR3 loop reads CASSETSVGYYNEQFF. The DNA for the CDR3 is TGTGCCAGCAGTGAGACTAGCGTAGGGTATTACAATGAGCAGTTCTTC.

This chain connects TRBV3-1 to TRBJ2-7; possible D gene TRBD1, 5 bases. CDR1 is LGHDT and CDR2 is YNNKEL in the germline V gene (reference sequence). The V end was cut by 1 base, the J end by 6 bases, with 7 bases between. This CDR3 has 12 amino acids. DNA for the CDR3: TGTGCCAGCAGCCAAGCAGGGCGCGAGCAGTACTTC. Its protein product is CASSQAGREQYF.

This rearrangement joins TRBV20-1 to TRBJ2-1; TRBD2 matches 10 bases. Germline lookup yields CDR1 DFQATT and CDR2 SNEGSKA (reference sequence). The CDR3 sequence is 11 residues long. V gave up 5 bases and J gave up 9 bases; unmatched junction bases: 1. The CDR3 sequence: CSAGTSAEQFF. As DNA, the CDR3 is TGCAGTGCTGGGACTAGCGCTGAGCAGTTCTTC.

The chain joins TRBV29-1 to TRBJ1-4; D is undetermined. The CDR3 has 10 amino acids. V lost 5 bases, J lost 7 bases, and 5 bases lay in between. The germline gives CDR1 SQVTM, CDR2 ANQGSEA. CDR3: CSVYLEKLFF. CDR3 DNA sequence: TGCAGCGTTTACCTTGAAAAACTGTTTTTT.

The V call is TRBV7-9, the J call TRBJ1-4, with D possibly TRBD1 on 5 matching bases. The CDR3 has 15 residues. CDR1 is SEHNR, CDR2 FQNEAQ, per germline (reference sequence). Trimming took off 7 bases at V and 7 bases at J, with 19 bases between the two ends. The CDR3 coding sequence is TGTGCCAGCATCCTCCAGGGAATCGGGGCTGAAAAACTGTTTTTT. This gives the protein CASILQGIGAEKLFF.

The chain employs TRBV18 and TRBJ2-1; TRBD2 aligns across 7 bases. This CDR3 has 14 amino acids. Germline V gene data show CDR1 as KGHSH and CDR2 as LQKENI. Trimming cost V 3 bases and J 6 bases; bases outside gene matches: 5. The CDR3 sequence is CASSPRAGFNEQFF. The CDR3 nucleotides read TGTGCCAGCTCACCCCGAGCGGGATTCAATGAGCAGTTCTTC.

The chain is built from TRBV15 and TRBJ2-1; 9 nucleotides agree with TRBD2. V lost 0 bases, J lost 7 bases, and 4 bases stayed unmatched. The CDR3 length is 15 residues. The V gene's germline CDR1 is LNHNV and CDR2 YYDKDF (reference sequence). The CDR3 region is CATSRDSGSLNEQFF. The CDR3 DNA sequence: TGTGCCACCAGCAGAGATAGCGGGAGTTTGAATGAGCAGTTCTTC. Combining the CDR3 with reference TRBV15 and TRBJ2-1 gives the whole variable domain DAMVIQNPRYQVTQFGKPVTLSCSQTLNHNVMYWYQQKSSQAPKLLFHYYDKDFNNEADTPDNFQSRRPNTSFCFLDIRSPGLGDTAMYLCATSRDSGSLNEQFFGPGTRLTVL.

CDR3 protein: CSVELFRGVYGYTF. CDR3 nucleotide sequence: TGCAGCGTTGAACTTTTCAGGGGAGTCTATGGCTACACCTTC. This chain joins TRBV29-1 and TRBJ1-2, with D possibly matching TRBD1 (6 bases). V lost 2 bases and J lost 4, with 14 bases in between. This CDR3 contains 14 residues. Looked up from germline, CDR1 is SQVTM and CDR2 is ANQGSEA.

The chain combines TRBV9 with TRBJ2-2; D gene ambiguous. Germline CDR1 and CDR2: SGDLS and YYNGEE. V was pared by 1 base and J by 3 bases, with 4 bases between. The CDR3 has 13 amino acids. Here the CDR3 DNA reads TGTGCCAGCAGCGTAACGTACACCGGGGAGCTGTTTTTT. The encoded protein is CASSVTYTGELFF. Supplemented by reference TRBV9 and TRBJ2-2, the full variable domain reads DSGVTQTPKHLITATGQRVTLRCSPRSGDLSVYWYQQSLDQGLQFLIQYYNGEERAKGNILERFSAQQFPDLHSELNLSSLELGDSALYFCASSVTYTGELFFGEGSRLTVL.

The chain carries TRBV2 and TRBJ1-6; TRBD1 matches 11 bases. After removal of 4 bases from V and 10 bases from J, the junction contained 6 bases not matched to a gene. The CDR3 covers 15 residues. CDR1 is SNHLY and CDR2 is FYNNEI in the germline V gene. CDR3 coding DNA: TGTGCCAGCAGTGGAAGGGGACAGGGGGACTCACCCCTCCACTTT. Its translation: CASSGRGQGDSPLHF.